The source of this TCR beta chain is a study of T-cell memory formation after mild COVID-19. Study at large: Largely donor-specific TCR clusters were found. Study-wide findings and caveats: Several responding clones turned up in pre-infection memory, indicating that cross-reactive memory may have taken part. Day 15 to 85 contractors were CD4/CD8 balanced; later expanders leaned CD4+.

This clonotype has just a few counts. Its antigen is as yet unknown. One entry per CDR3 protein, called by TCRdb with MiXCR from the 5' RACE reads. The sample lists just over 300,000 distinct CDR3 sequences; just under 20% were seen once. The CDR3 runs to 14 residues. Trimming cost V 3 bases and J 7 bases, with 12 bases left between them. Per the germline V gene, CDR1 is SGHAT and CDR2 is FQNNGV. The chain combines TRBV11-2 with TRBJ1-4; D call uncertain. The specimen sequenced was PBMCs or a T cell subset sorted from them (not recorded which). The receptor comes from a man between 18 and 35 years old who had mild COVID-19 (a few samples of this study predate the infection). Cell type and time point are not known. The CDR3 DNA reads TGTGCCAGCAGCTTCCCGGGAATCGGTGAAAAACTGTTTTTT. Amino acids: CASSFPGIGEKLFF.